This is a list of T cell receptor beta chains from one sample in a study of control samples from healthy donors and cancer patients. Clones were read by immunoSEQ multiplex PCR, and TCRdb kept only the in-frame ones, dropping some. The data contain approximately 150,000 clones, around nine tenths of them singletons. Sequencing input: blood. The receptors were gathered from a young man in good health. The CDR3 runs from the conserved cysteine through the conserved F or W. A D gene is named only where the DNA matches it firmly. Rows may omit the clone size; those that give it use once, few, many or a size class.

cdr3_nt: TGCGCCAGCAGTGAGTCCGGGATGACGGAGACCCAGTACTTC
cdr3_aa: CASSESGMTETQYF
clone_size: NA
d_call: NA
v_call: TRBV10-2
j_call: TRBJ2-5

cdr3_nt: TGTGCCAGCAGCGTAGTCGTTGGGAACACTGAAGCTTTCTTT
cdr3_aa: CASSVVVGNTEAFF
clone_size: NA
d_call: NA
v_call: TRBV9
j_call: TRBJ1-1

cdr3_nt: TGCGCCAGCAGCCGGGACAGAGGAGAGACCCAGTACTTC
cdr3_aa: CASSRDRGETQYF
clone_size: NA
d_call: TRBD1
v_call: TRBV5-1
j_call: TRBJ2-5

cdr3_nt: TGTGCCAGCTCACCACCGAGCCGCGGGGGGGCGCGCACAGATACGCAGTATTTT
cdr3_aa: CASSPPSRGGARTDTQYF
clone_size: NA
d_call: TRBD2
v_call: TRBV18
j_call: TRBJ2-3

cdr3_nt: TGTGCCAGCAGCCAAGAAGGACAGTCACGCTACGAGCAGTACTTC
cdr3_aa: CASSQEGQSRYEQYF
clone_size: NA
d_call: NA
v_call: TRBV14
j_call: TRBJ2-7

cdr3_nt: TGCAGCGTAGGGACAGGCACAGATACGCAGTATTTT
cdr3_aa: CSVGTGTDTQYF
clone_size: once
d_call: TRBD1
v_call: TRBV29-1
j_call: TRBJ2-3

cdr3_nt: TGTGCCAGCAGCACAACTGGCGGGGGGAACTTATTCTACAATGAGCAGTTCTTC
cdr3_aa: CASSTTGGGNLFYNEQFF
clone_size: NA
d_call: TRBD2
v_call: TRBV7-2
j_call: TRBJ2-1

cdr3_nt: TGTGCCAGCAGCGTAGGGGGAGGGATTGAAGGCTACACCTTC
cdr3_aa: CASSVGGGIEGYTF
clone_size: once
d_call: NA
v_call: TRBV9
j_call: TRBJ1-2

cdr3_nt: TGTGCCACCAGTGGGGACGGTAATTCACCCCTCCACTTT
cdr3_aa: CATSGDGNSPLHF
clone_size: once
d_call: NA
v_call: TRBV24-1
j_call: TRBJ1-6

cdr3_nt: TGCGCCAGCAGCCAAGATTGGGGACGGGTGGCGGGGGCGATCACCGGGGAGCTGTTTTTT
cdr3_aa: CASSQDWGRVAGAITGELFF
clone_size: NA
d_call: NA
v_call: TRBV4-3
j_call: TRBJ2-2

cdr3_nt: TGTGCCAGCAGCCGGGACACCAGGGATACGCAGTATTTT
cdr3_aa: CASSRDTRDTQYF
clone_size: NA
d_call: NA
v_call: TRBV7-3
j_call: TRBJ2-3

cdr3_nt: TGTGCCAGCAGCTTGGCGACAGGGCCAAATCAGCCCCAGCATTTT
cdr3_aa: CASSLATGPNQPQHF
clone_size: once
d_call: TRBD1
v_call: TRBV5-6
j_call: TRBJ1-5

cdr3_nt: TGTGCCAGCAGCCTTGTGGGGACAGCGAACCACTACGAGCAGTACTTC
cdr3_aa: CASSLVGTANHYEQYF
clone_size: NA
d_call: TRBD1
v_call: TRBV14
j_call: TRBJ2-7

cdr3_nt: TGTGCCAGCAGGTCTCCTCGGGACAGGGGAACTGAAGCTTTCTTT
cdr3_aa: CASRSPRDRGTEAFF
clone_size: NA
d_call: TRBD1
v_call: TRBV6-5
j_call: TRBJ1-1

cdr3_nt: TGTGCCAGTAGTATAGAGGGGGCTACCTATAATTCACCCCTCCACTTT
cdr3_aa: CASSIEGATYNSPLHF
clone_size: NA
d_call: NA
v_call: TRBV19
j_call: TRBJ1-6

cdr3_nt: TGTGCCTGGAGTGCGGGAGTGTCAGAGACCCAGTACTTC
cdr3_aa: CAWSAGVSETQYF
clone_size: NA
d_call: NA
v_call: TRBV30
j_call: TRBJ2-5

cdr3_nt: TGTGCCAGCAGCCAAAACCCGGCGGGCTCCTACGAGCAGTACTTC
cdr3_aa: CASSQNPAGSYEQYF
clone_size: NA
d_call: NA
v_call: TRBV3-1/TRBV3-2
j_call: TRBJ2-7

cdr3_nt: TGCGCCAGCAGCTTCAGGGGGCAGGGTGAAAAACTGTTTTTT
cdr3_aa: CASSFRGQGEKLFF
clone_size: once
d_call: TRBD1
v_call: TRBV5-1
j_call: TRBJ1-4

cdr3_nt: TGTGCCAGTAGTATCGGACAAACCTCTGGAAACACCATATATTTT
cdr3_aa: CASSIGQTSGNTIYF
clone_size: NA
d_call: NA
v_call: TRBV19
j_call: TRBJ1-3

cdr3_nt: TGTGCCAGCAGCGTCACGATGGGGGGCTCTGGAAACACCATATATTTT
cdr3_aa: CASSVTMGGSGNTIYF
clone_size: NA
d_call: NA
v_call: TRBV9
j_call: TRBJ1-3

cdr3_nt: TGTGCCAGCGGGACAGGGGTTAATAGTGGCTACACCTTC
cdr3_aa: CASGTGVNSGYTF
clone_size: NA
d_call: TRBD1
v_call: TRBV27
j_call: TRBJ1-2

cdr3_nt: TGTGCCAGCAGTGAATCCACTAGCGGCAATGAGCAGTTCTTC
cdr3_aa: CASSESTSGNEQFF
clone_size: NA
d_call: TRBD2
v_call: TRBV6-1
j_call: TRBJ2-1

cdr3_nt: TGTGCCAGCACCCTAGGGGGGGGGCTGGGCTATGGCTACACCTTC
cdr3_aa: CASTLGGGLGYGYTF
clone_size: NA
d_call: NA
v_call: TRBV5-8
j_call: TRBJ1-2

cdr3_nt: TGCGCCAGCAGTCAATCGAGGTCCCTGGCCAAAAACATTCAGTACTTC
cdr3_aa: CASSQSRSLAKNIQYF
clone_size: NA
d_call: NA
v_call: TRBV23-1
j_call: TRBJ2-4

cdr3_nt: TGTGCCAGCAGCCCAGGGGACACTGAAGCTTTCTTT
cdr3_aa: CASSPGDTEAFF
clone_size: NA
d_call: NA
v_call: TRBV14
j_call: TRBJ1-1

cdr3_nt: TGTGCCAGCAGTTCCGGGACAGGGTCCAATTTTTATGGCTACACCTTC
cdr3_aa: CASSSGTGSNFYGYTF
clone_size: NA
d_call: TRBD1
v_call: TRBV2
j_call: TRBJ1-2